What follows is one T cell receptor (beta chain) and its context. These data are taken from a study of blood T cell repertoires in COVID-19. About the study: Samples came from the United States, Italy and Spain, spanning acute and convalescent COVID-19. T cells, B-cell-depleted T cells, or PBMCs supplied cDNA or gDNA.

Methods used by the authors: Estimates of nucleated cell counts were drawn from the amplification of reference gene primers. Profiled with immunoSEQ multiplex PCR; TCRdb holds only in-frame clones, not every one. V and J calls and clone size are as listed in that table; D and trimming were resolved from the DNA. This sample yields around 260,000 clones, of which roughly 85% are seen a single time; roughly 9.4% belongs to the top ten. CDR1 is LGHNA, CDR2 YSLEER, per germline. Trimming took 4 bases from V and 2 from J; bases not matched to a gene: 8. This CDR3 has 15 residues. The receptor comes from a woman between 45 and 65 years old who had recovered from COVID-19. The gene calls are TRBV4-3 and TRBJ2-7, with 7 bases matching TRBD1. The sample was peripheral blood. The DNA for the CDR3 is TGCGCCAGCAGCCGAGGGGGCCAGGGGACCTACGAGCAGTACTTC. It is translated as CASSRGGQGTYEQYF.